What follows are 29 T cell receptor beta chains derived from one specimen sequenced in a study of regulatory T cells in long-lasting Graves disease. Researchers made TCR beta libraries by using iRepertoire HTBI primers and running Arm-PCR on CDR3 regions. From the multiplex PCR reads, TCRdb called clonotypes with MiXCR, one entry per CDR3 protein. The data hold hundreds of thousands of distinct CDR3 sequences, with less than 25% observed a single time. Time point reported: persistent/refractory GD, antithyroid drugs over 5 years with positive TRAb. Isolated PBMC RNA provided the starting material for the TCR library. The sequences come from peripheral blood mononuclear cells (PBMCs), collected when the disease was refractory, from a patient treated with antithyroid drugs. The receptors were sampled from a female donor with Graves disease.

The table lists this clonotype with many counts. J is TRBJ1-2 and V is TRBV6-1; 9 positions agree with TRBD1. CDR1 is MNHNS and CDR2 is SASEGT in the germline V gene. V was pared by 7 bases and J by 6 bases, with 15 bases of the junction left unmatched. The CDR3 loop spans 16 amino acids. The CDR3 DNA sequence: TGTGCCAGCACCAACGGGGGACAGGGTGCTAGAGATGGCTACACCTTC. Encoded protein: CASTNGGQGARDGYTF.

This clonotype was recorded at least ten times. DNA for the CDR3: TGTGCTAGTGGTTTGGTTTTGGGACAGGGGGCGAACACTGAAGCTTTCTTT. Translation: CASGLVLGQGANTEAFF. V usage is TRBV12-5 and J usage is TRBJ1-1; TRBD1 aligns across 12 bases. Germline V gene data show CDR1 as LGHNT and CDR2 as FRNRAP. The CDR3 length is 17 residues. Unmatched junction bases numbered 3, after V lost 0 bases and J lost 1 base.

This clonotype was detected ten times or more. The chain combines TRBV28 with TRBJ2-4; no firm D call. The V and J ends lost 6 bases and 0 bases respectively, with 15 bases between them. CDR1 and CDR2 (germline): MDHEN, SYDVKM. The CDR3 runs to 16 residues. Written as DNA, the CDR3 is TGTGCCAGCAGGCAGGACGTGCCCTTAGCCAAAAACATTCAGTACTTC. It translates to CASRQDVPLAKNIQYF.

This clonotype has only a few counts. The CDR3 loop is CASSERQGRNEQFF. The CDR3 region has the DNA TGTGCCAGCAGTGAAAGACAGGGACGCAATGAGCAGTTCTTC. V gene TRBV6-1 combines with J gene TRBJ2-1, with TRBD1 identical over 7 bases. Losses at the gene ends were 2 bases for V and 6 bases for J; bases not matched to a gene: 4. Germline V lookup: CDR1 MNHNS, CDR2 SASEGT. The CDR3 loop spans 14 amino acids.

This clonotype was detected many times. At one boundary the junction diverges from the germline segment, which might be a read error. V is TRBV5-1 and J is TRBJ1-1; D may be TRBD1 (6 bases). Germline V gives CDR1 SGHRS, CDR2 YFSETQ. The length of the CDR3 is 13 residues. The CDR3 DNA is TGTGCCAGCAGTTTAGCGCAGGGGACTGAAGCTTTCTTT. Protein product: CASSLAQGTEAFF.

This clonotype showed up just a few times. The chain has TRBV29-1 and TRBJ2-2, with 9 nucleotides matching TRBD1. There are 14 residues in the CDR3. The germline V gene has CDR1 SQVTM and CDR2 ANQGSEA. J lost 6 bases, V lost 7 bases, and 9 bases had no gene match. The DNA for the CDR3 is TGCAGCGCCGAGGTGACAGGGGGGGCCGGGGAGCTGTTTTTT. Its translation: CSAEVTGGAGELFF.

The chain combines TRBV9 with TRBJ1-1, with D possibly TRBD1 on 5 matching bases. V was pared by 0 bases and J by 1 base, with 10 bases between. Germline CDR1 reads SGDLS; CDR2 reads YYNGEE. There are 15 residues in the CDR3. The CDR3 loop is CASSVGVGANTEAFF. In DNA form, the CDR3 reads TGTGCCAGCAGCGTAGGGGTAGGGGCGAACACTGAAGCTTTCTTT.

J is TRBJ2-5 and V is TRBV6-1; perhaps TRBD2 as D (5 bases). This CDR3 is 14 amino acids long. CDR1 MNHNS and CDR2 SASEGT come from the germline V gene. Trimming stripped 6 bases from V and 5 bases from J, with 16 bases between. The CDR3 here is CASRDVGDPETQYF. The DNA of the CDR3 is TGTGCCAGCAGAGACGTCGGGGATCCGGAGACCCAGTACTTC.

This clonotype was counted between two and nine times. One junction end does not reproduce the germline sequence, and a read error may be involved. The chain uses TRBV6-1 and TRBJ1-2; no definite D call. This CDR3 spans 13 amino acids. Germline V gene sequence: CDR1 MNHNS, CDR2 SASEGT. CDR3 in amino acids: CASTGSNDYGYTF. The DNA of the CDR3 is TGTGCTAGCACCGGGTCAAATGACTATGGCTACACCTTC.

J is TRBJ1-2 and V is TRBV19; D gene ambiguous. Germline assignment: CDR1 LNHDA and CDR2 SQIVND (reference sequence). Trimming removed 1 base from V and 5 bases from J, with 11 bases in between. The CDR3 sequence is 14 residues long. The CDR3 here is CASSIARQEYGYTF. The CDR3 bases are TGTGCCAGTAGTATAGCCCGGCAGGAGTATGGCTACACCTTC.

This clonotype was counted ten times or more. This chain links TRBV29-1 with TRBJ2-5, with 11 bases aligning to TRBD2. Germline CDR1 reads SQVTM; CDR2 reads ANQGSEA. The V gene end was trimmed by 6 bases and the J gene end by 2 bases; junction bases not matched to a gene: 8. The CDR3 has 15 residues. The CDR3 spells CSVGGLAEPQETQYF. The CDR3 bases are TGCAGCGTGGGGGGACTAGCGGAGCCTCAAGAGACCCAGTACTTC.

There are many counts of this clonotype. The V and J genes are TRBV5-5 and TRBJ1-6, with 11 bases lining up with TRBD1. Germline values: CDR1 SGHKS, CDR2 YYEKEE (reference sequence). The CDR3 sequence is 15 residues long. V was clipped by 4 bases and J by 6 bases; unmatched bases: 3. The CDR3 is CASSRTGGPNSPLHF. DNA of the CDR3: TGTGCCAGCAGCCGGACAGGGGGCCCTAATTCACCCCTCCACTTT.

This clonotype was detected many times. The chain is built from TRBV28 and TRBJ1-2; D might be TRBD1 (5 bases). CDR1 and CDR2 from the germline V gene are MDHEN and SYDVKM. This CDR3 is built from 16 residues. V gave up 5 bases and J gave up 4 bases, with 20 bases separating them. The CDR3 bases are TGTGCCAGCAGTGCACCTTCCCAGGGTCGAGTCTATGGCTACACCTTC. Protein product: CASSAPSQGRVYGYTF.

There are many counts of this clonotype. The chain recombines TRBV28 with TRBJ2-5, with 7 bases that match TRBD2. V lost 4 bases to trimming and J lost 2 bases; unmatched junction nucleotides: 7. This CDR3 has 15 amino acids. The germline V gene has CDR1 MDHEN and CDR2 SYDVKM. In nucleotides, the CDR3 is TGTGCCAGCAGTTCGACTAGCCTTGTTCAAGAGACCCAGTACTTC. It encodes CASSSTSLVQETQYF.

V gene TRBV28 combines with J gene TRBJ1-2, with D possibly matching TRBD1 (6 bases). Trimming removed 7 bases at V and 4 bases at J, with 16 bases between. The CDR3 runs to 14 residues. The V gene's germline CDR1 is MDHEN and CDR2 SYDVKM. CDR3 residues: CASKLQGFGYGYTF. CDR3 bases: TGTGCCAGCAAATTACAGGGTTTTGGCTATGGCTACACCTTC.

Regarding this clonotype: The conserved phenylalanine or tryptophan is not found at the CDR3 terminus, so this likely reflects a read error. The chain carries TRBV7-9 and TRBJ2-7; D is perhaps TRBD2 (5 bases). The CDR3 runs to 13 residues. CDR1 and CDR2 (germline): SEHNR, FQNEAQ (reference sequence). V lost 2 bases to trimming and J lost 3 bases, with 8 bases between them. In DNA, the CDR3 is TGTGCCAGCAGCTTACAAAGCGGCTACGAGCAGTACCTC. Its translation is CASSLQSGYEQYL.

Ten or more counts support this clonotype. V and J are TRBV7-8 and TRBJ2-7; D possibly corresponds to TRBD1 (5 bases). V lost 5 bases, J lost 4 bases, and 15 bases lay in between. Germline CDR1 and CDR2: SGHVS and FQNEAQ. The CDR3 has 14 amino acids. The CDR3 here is CASSQTVDPYEQYF. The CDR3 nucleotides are TGTGCCAGCAGCCAGACAGTAGACCCTTACGAGCAGTACTTC.

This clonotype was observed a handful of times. CDR3 sequence (DNA): TGTGCCAGCAGCCCGACCCTGGGGTACTCTAACATTCAGTACTTC. This translates into CASSPTLGYSNIQYF. The chain uses TRBV7-2 and TRBJ2-4; no clear D gene. The CDR3 has 15 amino acids. Trimming pared 5 bases from V and 7 bases from J, leaving 18 bases between. Germline V CDR1 and CDR2: SGHTA, FQGNSA.

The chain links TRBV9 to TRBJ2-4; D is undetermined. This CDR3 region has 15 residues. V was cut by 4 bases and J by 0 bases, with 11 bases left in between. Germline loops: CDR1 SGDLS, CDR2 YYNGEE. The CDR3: CASSPKALAKNIQYF. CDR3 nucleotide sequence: TGTGCCAGCAGCCCTAAAGCCTTAGCCAAAAACATTCAGTACTTC. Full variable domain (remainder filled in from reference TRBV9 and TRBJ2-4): DSGVTQTPKHLITATGQRVTLRCSPRSGDLSVYWYQQSLDQGLQFLIQYYNGEERAKGNILERFSAQQFPDLHSELNLSSLELGDSALYFCASSPKALAKNIQYFGAGTRLSVL.

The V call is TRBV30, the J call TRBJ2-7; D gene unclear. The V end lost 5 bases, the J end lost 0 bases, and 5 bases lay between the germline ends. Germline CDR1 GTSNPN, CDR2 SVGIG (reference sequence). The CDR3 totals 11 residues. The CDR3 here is CAWAFSYEQYF. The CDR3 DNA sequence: TGTGCCTGGGCGTTCTCCTACGAGCAGTACTTC.

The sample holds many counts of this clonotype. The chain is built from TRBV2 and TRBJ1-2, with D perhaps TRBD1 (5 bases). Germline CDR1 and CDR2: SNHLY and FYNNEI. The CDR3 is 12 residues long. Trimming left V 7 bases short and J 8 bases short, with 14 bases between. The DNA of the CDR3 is TGTGCCAGCACGGGAGGGGCGGGGGGCTACACCTTC. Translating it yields CASTGGAGGYTF.

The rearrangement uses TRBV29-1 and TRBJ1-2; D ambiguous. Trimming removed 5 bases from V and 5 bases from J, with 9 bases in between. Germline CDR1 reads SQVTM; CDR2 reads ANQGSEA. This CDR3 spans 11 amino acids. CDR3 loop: CSVQTDYGYTF. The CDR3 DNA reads TGCAGCGTTCAAACGGATTATGGCTACACCTTC.

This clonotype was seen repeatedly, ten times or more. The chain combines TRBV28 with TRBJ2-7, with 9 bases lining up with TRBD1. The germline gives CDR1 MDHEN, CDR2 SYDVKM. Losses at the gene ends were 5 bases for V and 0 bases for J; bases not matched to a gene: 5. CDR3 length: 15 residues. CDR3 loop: CASSRDREDSYEQYF. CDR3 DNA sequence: TGTGCCAGCAGTCGGGACAGGGAGGACTCCTACGAGCAGTACTTC.

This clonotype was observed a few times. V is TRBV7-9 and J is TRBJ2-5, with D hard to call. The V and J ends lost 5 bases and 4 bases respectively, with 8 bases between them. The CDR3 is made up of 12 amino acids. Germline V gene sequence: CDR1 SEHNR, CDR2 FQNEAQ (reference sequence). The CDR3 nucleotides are TGTGCCAGCAGCGGAGATCCAGAGACCCAGTACTTC. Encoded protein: CASSGDPETQYF.

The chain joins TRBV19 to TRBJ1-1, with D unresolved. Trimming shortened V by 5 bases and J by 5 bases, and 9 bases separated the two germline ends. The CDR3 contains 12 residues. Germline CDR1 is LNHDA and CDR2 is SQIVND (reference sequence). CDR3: CASSPASTEAFF. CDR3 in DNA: TGTGCCAGTAGTCCCGCCTCAACTGAAGCTTTCTTT.

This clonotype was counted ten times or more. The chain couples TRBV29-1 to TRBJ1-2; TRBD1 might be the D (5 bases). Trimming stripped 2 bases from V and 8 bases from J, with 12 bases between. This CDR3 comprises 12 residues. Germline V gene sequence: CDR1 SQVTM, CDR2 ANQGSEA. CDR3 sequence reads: CSVESLRGGYTF. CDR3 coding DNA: TGCAGCGTTGAATCCCTAAGGGGAGGCTACACCTTC.

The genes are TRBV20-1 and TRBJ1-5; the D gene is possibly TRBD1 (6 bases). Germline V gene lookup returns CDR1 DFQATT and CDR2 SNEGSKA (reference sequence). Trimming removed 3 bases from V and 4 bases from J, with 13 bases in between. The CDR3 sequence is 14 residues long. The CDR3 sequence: CSARRTVTNQPQHF. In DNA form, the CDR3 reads TGCAGTGCTAGGCGGACAGTAACTAATCAGCCCCAGCATTTT.

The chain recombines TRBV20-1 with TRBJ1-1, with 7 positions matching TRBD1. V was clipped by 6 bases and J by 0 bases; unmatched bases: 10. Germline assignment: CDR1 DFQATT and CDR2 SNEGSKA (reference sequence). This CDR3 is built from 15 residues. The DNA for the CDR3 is TGCAGTGCACTTACAGGGGCCCTAATGAACACTGAAGCTTTCTTT. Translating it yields CSALTGALMNTEAFF.

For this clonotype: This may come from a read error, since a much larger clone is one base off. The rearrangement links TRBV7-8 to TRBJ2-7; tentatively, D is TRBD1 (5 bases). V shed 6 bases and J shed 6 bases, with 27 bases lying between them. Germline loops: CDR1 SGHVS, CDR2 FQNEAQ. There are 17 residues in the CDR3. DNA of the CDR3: TGTGCCAGCAGTTGCCCACAATCGCTGGGGCAGCCTCGCGAGCAGTACTTC. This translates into CASSCPQSLGQPREQYF.